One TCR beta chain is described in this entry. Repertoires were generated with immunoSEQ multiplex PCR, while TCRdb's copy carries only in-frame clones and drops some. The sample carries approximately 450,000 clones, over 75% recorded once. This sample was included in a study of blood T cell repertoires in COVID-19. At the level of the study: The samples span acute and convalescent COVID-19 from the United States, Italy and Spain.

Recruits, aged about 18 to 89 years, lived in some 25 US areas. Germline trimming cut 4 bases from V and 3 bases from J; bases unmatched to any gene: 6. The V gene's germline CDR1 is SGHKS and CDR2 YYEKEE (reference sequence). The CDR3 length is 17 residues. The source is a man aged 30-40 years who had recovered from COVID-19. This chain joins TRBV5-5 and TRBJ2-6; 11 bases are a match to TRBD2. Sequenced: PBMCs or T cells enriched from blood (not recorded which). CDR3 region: CASSRTSGSFGANVLTF. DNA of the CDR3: TGTGCCAGCAGCCGAACTAGCGGGAGTTTTGGGGCCAACGTCCTGACTTTC. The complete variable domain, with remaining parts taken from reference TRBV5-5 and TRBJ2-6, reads DAGVTQSPTHLIKTRGQQVTLRCSPISGHKSVSWYQQVLGQGPQFIFQYYEKEERGRGNFPDRFSARQFPNYSSELNVNALLLGDSALYLCASSRTSGSFGANVLTFGAGSRLTVL.